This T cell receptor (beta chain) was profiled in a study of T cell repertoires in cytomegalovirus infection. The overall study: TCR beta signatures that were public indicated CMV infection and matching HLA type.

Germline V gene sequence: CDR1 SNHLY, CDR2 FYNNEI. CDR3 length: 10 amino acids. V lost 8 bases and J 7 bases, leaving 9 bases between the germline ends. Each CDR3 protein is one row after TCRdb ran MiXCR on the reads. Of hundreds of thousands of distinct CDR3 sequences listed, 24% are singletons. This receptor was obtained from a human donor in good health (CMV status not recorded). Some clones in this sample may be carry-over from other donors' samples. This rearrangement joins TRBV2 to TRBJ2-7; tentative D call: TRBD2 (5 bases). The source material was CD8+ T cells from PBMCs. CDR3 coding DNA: TGTGCCAGCGGAGGCAGGGAGCAGTACGTC. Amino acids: CASGGREQYV.